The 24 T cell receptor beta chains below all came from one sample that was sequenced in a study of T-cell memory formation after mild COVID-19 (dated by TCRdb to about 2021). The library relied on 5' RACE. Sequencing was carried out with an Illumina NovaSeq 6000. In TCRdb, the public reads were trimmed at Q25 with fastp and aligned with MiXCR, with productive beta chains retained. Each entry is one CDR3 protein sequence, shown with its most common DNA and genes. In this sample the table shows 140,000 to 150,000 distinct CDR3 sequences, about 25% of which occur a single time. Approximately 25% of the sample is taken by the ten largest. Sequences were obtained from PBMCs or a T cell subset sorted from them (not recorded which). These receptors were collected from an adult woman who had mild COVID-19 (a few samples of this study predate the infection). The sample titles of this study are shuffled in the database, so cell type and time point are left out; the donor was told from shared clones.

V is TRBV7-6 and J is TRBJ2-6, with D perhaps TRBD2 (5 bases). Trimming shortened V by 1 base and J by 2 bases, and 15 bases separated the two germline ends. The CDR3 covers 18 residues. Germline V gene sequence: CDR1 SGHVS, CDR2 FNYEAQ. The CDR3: CASSLGRLVGAGANVLTF. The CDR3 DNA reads TGTGCCAGCAGCTTAGGGCGGCTGGTCGGGGCTGGGGCCAACGTCCTGACTTTC.

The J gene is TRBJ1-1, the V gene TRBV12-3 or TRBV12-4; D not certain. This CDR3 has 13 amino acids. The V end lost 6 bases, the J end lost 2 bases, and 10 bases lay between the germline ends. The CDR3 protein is CASSRGSNTEAFF. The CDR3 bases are TGTGCCAGCAGCCGCGGGAGCAACACTGAAGCTTTCTTT.

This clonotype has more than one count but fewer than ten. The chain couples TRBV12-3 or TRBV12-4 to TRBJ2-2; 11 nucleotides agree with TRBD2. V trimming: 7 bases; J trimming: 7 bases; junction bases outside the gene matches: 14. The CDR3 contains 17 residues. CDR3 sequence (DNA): TGTGCCAGCACCCAGGGGGTAGCGGGAGGGCCCGGCGGGGAGCTGTTTTTT. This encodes CASTQGVAGGPGGELFF.

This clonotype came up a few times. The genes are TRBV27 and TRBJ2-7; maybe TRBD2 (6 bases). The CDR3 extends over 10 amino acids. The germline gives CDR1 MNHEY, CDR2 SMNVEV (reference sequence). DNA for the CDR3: TGTGTGAAGGGGAGGTACGAGCAGTACTTC. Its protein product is CVKGRYEQYF.

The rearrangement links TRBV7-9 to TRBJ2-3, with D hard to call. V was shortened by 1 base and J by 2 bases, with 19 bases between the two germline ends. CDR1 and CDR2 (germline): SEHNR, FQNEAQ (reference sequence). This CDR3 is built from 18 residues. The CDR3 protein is CASSLDPVLQGYTDTQYF. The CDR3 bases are TGTGCCAGCAGCTTAGACCCAGTTCTACAAGGGTACACAGATACGCAGTATTTT. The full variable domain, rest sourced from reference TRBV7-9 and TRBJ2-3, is DTGVSQNPRHKITKRGQNVTFRCDPISEHNRLYWYRQTLGQGPEFLTYFQNEAQLEKSRLLSDRFSAERPKGSFSTLEIQRTEQGDSAMYLCASSLDPVLQGYTDTQYFGPGTRLTVL.

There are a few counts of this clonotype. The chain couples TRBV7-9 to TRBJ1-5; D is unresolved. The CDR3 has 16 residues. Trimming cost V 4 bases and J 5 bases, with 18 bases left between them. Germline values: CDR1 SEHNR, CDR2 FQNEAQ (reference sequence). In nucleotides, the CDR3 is TGTGCCAGCAGCTCGTCTCCGACCGCCCCGTATCAGCCCCAGCATTTT. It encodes CASSSSPTAPYQPQHF.

The CDR3 spells CASSYQDSSGNTIYF. The CDR3 coding sequence is TGTGCCAGCAGTTACCAAGACAGCTCTGGAAACACCATATATTTT. The chain links TRBV6-5 to TRBJ1-3; D may be TRBD1 (5 bases). Trimming took 2 bases from V and 0 from J, leaving 8 bases between them. This CDR3 spans 15 amino acids. CDR1 MNHEY and CDR2 SVGAGI come from the germline V gene.

The CDR3 loop reads CASSQTLAGGGTDTQYF. In nucleotides, the CDR3 is TGCGCCAGCAGCCAAACGTTAGCGGGAGGAGGCACAGATACGCAGTATTTT. The chain employs TRBV4-3 and TRBJ2-3; 10 nucleotides agree with TRBD2. From germline, CDR1 is LGHNA and CDR2 YSLEER. V shed 2 bases, J shed 1 base, and the junction held 6 bases outside the gene matches. CDR3 length: 17 amino acids.

CDR3: CASSLGSKTGGSGNTIYF. In DNA form, the CDR3 reads TGTGCCAGCAGTTTAGGCTCCAAGACAGGGGGCTCTGGAAACACCATATATTTT. V usage is TRBV12-3 or TRBV12-4 and J usage is TRBJ1-3; 9 nucleotides match TRBD1. V trimming: 1 base; J trimming: 0 bases; junction bases outside the gene matches: 7. The CDR3 is made up of 18 amino acids.

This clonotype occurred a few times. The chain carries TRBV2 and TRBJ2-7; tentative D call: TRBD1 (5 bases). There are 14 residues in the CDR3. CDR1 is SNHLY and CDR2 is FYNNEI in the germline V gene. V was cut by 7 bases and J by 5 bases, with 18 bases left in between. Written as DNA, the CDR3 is TGTGCCAGCATGAGGAGTCAGGGCTCTAACGAGCAGTACTTC. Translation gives CASMRSQGSNEQYF.

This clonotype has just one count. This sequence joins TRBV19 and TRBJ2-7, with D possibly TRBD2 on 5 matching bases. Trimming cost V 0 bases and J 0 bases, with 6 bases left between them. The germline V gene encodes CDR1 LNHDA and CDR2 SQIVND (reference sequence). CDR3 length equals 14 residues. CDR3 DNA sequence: TGTGCCAGTAGTATAGAGGGGAGCTCCTACGAGCAGTACTTC. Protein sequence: CASSIEGSSYEQYF.

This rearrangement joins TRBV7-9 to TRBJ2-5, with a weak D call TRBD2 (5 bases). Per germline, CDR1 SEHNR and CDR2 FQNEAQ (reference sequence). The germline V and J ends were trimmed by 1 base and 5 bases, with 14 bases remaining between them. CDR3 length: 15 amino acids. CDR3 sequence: CASSLGTGGLETQYF. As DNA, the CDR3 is TGTGCCAGCAGCTTAGGAACTGGCGGGTTGGAGACCCAGTACTTC.

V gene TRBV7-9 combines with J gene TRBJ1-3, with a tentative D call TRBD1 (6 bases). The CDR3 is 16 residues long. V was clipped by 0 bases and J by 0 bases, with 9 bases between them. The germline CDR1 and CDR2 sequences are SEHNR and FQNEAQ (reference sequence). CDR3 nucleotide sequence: TGTGCCAGCAGCTTAGCGCCGGGGGCCTCTGGAAACACCATATATTTT. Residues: CASSLAPGASGNTIYF.

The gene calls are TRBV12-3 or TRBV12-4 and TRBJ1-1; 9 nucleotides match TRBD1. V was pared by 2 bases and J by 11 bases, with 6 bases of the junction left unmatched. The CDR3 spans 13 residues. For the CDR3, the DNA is TGTGCCAGCAGTTTAACACCGGGACAGGGCGCTTTCTTT. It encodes CASSLTPGQGAFF.

CDR3 sequence reads: CASSMDRVFTEAFF. The CDR3 coding sequence is TGTGCCAGCAGCATGGACAGGGTGTTCACTGAAGCTTTCTTT. V and J are TRBV7-6 and TRBJ1-1; 8 bases agree with TRBD1. Germline trimming cut 5 bases from V and 4 bases from J; bases unmatched to any gene: 6. The length of the CDR3 is 14 residues. Per the germline V gene, CDR1 is SGHVS and CDR2 is FNYEAQ. The full variable domain, completed using reference TRBV7-6 and TRBJ1-1, is GAGVSQSPRYKVTKRGQDVALRCDPISGHVSLYWYRQALGQGPEFLTYFNYEAQQDKSGLPNDRFSAERPEGSISTLTIQRTEQRDSAMYRCASSMDRVFTEAFFGQGTRLTVV.

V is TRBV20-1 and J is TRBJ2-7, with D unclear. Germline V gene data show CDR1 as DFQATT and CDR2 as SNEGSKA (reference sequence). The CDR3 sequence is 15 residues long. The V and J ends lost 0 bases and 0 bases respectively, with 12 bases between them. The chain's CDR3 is CSARDPVRSSYEQYF. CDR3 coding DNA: TGCAGTGCTAGAGACCCAGTCAGGAGCTCCTACGAGCAGTACTTC.

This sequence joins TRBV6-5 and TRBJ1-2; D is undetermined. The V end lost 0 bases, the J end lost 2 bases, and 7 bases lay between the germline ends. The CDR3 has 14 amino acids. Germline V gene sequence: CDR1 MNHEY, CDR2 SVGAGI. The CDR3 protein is CASSYSSLNYGYTF. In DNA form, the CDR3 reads TGTGCCAGCAGTTACTCCTCATTAAACTATGGCTACACCTTC.

CDR3 nucleotides: TGCAGCGCCGGGACGATGACCTACAATGAGCAGTTCTTC. Translating it yields CSAGTMTYNEQFF. This chain links TRBV29-1 with TRBJ2-1; D possibly matches TRBD1 or TRBD2 (5 bases each). Germline CDR1 is SQVTM and CDR2 is ANQGSEA. The CDR3 has 13 residues. Trimming removed 7 bases from V and 2 bases from J, with 12 bases in between.

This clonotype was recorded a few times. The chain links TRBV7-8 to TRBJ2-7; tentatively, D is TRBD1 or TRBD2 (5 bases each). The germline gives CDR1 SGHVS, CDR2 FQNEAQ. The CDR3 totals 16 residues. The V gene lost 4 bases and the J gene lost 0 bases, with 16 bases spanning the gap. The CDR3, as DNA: TGTGCCAGCAGCTCCCGACTTCCAGGGAGCTCCTACGAGCAGTACTTC. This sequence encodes CASSSRLPGSSYEQYF. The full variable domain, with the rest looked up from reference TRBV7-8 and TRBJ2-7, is GAGVSQSPRYKVAKRGQDVALRCDPISGHVSLFWYQQALGQGPEFLTYFQNEAQLDKSGLPSDRFFAERPEGSVSTLKIQRTQQEDSAVYLCASSSRLPGSSYEQYFGPGTRLTVT.

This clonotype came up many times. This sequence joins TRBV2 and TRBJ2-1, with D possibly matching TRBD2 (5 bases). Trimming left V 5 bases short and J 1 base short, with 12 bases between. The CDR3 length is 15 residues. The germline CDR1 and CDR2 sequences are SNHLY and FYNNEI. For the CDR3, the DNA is TGTGCCAGCAGTACCTCGGGGAGTTCCTACAATGAGCAGTTCTTC. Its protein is CASSTSGSSYNEQFF.

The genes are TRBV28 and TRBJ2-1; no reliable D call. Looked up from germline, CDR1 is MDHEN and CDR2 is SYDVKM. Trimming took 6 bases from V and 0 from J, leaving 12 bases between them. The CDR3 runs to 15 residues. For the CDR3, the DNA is TGTGCCAGCAGCTCTAAAATAGACTCCTACAATGAGCAGTTCTTC. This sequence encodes CASSSKIDSYNEQFF.

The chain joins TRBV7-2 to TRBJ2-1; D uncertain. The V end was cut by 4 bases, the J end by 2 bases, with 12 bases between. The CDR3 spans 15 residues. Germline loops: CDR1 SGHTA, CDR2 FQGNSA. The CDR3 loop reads CASSSPSGTYNEQFF. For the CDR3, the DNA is TGTGCCAGCAGCTCCCCTAGTGGCACCTACAATGAGCAGTTCTTC.

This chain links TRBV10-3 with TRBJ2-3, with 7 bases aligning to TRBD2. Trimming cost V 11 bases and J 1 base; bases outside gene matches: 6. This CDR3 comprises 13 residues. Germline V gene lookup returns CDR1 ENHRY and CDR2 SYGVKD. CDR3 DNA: TGTGCCGTGAGTGGGGGGGGCACAGATACGCAGTATTTT. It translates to CAVSGGGTDTQYF.

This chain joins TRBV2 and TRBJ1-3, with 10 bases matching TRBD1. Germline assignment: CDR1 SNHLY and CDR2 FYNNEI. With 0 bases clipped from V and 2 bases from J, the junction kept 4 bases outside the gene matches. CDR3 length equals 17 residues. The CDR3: CASSEAPGTGAGNTIYF. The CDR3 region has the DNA TGTGCCAGCAGTGAAGCGCCCGGGACAGGGGCTGGAAACACCATATATTTT. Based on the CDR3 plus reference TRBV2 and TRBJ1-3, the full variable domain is EPEVTQTPSHQVTQMGQEVILRCVPISNHLYFYWYRQILGQKVEFLVSFYNNEISEKSEIFDDQFSVERPDGSNFTLKIRSTKLEDSAMYFCASSEAPGTGAGNTIYFGEGSWLTVV.